The 5 T cell receptor beta chains given below trace back to one sample, sequenced in a study of blood T cell repertoires in COVID-19. Using immunoSEQ multiplex PCR, the repertoire was profiled, and TCRdb retains in-frame clones only, with some absent. The data show approximately 88,000 clones, 80% seen once. Material for sequencing was peripheral blood. Receptor source: a woman of 80 years or more with acute or convalescent COVID-19.

The gene calls are TRBV5-1 and TRBJ1-2; 9 positions agree with TRBD1. J gave up 7 bases and V 6 bases, and 10 bases lay outside the gene matches. The length of the CDR3 is 14 residues. Looked up from germline, CDR1 is SGHRS and CDR2 is YFSETQ. For the CDR3, the DNA is TGCGCCAGCACACGGACAGGGGAATCGGGTGGCTACACCTTC. It translates to CASTRTGESGGYTF. The complete variable domain, with remaining parts taken from reference TRBV5-1 and TRBJ1-2, reads KAGVTQTPRYLIKTRGQQVTLSCSPISGHRSVSWYQQTPGQGLQFLFEYFSETQRNKGNFPGRFSGRQFSNSRSEMNVSTLELGDSALYLCASTRTGESGGYTFGSGTRLTVV.

This chain uses TRBV7-9 with TRBJ2-1; D uncertain. Germline CDR1 is SEHNR and CDR2 is FQNEAQ (reference sequence). The CDR3 is made up of 11 amino acids. V lost 1 base and J lost 13, with 8 bases in between. The CDR3 region has the DNA TGTGCCAGCAGCTTAGACTCCGCACAGTTCTTC. This sequence encodes CASSLDSAQFF.

The genes are TRBV18 and TRBJ2-7, with 14 bases lining up with TRBD2. The CDR3 is 15 amino acids. CDR1 is KGHSH and CDR2 is LQKENI in the germline V gene. Trimming took 6 bases from V and 6 from J; bases not matched to a gene: 7. CDR3 nucleotides: TGTGCCAGCTCCCTAGGGACTAGCGGGGGCCTCGAGCAGTACTTC. Its protein is CASSLGTSGGLEQYF. Drawing the rest from reference TRBV18 and TRBJ2-7, the complete variable domain is NAGVMQNPRHLVRRRGQEARLRCSPMKGHSHVYWYRQLPEEGLKFMVYLQKENIIDESGMPKERFSAEFPKEGPSILRIQQVVRGDSAAYFCASSLGTSGGLEQYFGPGTRLTVT.

The CDR3 is CAIAPLTGTYEQYF. The CDR3, as DNA: TGTGCCATCGCACCCCTGACAGGAACCTACGAGCAGTACTTC. V and J are TRBV10-3 and TRBJ2-7; the D gene is possibly TRBD1 (6 bases). V was shortened by 8 bases and J by 2 bases, with 16 bases between the two germline ends. Looked up from germline, CDR1 is ENHRY and CDR2 is SYGVKD. This CDR3 is built from 14 residues.

This chain joins TRBV11-2 and TRBJ2-7, with TRBD2 matching over 8 bases. The trim removed 5 bases at V and 4 bases at J, leaving 10 bases unmatched. Per the germline V gene, CDR1 is SGHAT and CDR2 is FQNNGV. This CDR3 comprises 15 residues. The CDR3 region is CASSPSRGRLYEQYF. The DNA of the CDR3 is TGTGCCAGCAGCCCCAGTCGCGGGAGGCTATACGAGCAGTACTTC. The full variable domain, completed using reference TRBV11-2 and TRBJ2-7, is EAGVAQSPRYKIIEKRQSVAFWCNPISGHATLYWYQQILGQGPKLLIQFQNNGVVDDSQLPKDRFSAERLKGVDSTLKIQPAKLEDSAVYLCASSPSRGRLYEQYFGPGTRLTVT.